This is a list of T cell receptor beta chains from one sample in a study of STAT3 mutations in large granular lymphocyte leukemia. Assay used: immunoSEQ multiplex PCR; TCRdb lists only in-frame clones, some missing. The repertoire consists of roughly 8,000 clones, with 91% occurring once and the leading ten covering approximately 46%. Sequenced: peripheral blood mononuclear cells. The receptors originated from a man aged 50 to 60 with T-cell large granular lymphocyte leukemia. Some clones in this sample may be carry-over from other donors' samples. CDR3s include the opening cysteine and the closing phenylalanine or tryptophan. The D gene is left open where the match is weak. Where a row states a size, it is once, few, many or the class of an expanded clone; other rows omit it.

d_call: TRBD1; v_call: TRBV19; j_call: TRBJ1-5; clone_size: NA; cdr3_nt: TGTGCCAGTAGTATAGCCCCAACAGGGGATGGTCAGCCCCAGCATTTT; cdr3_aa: CASSIAPTGDGQPQHF
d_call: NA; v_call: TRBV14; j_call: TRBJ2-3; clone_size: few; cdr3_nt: TGTGCCAGCAGCCCTCCACGCAGGGTAGGCACAGATACGCAGTATTTT; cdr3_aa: CASSPPRRVGTDTQYF
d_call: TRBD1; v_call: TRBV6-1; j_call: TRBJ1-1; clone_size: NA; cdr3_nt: TGTGCCAGCAGGGGACAGGGGGCGCGAGGCACTGAAGCTTTCTTT; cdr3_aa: CASRGQGARGTEAFF
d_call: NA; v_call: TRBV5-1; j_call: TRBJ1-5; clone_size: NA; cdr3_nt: TGCGCCAGCAGCTTGGGGGGAACAAACCAGCCCCAGCATTTT; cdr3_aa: CASSLGGTNQPQHF
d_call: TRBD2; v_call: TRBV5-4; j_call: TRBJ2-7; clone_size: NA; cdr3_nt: TGTGCCAGCAGCTTGGACGGGACTAGGGGCTACGAGCAGTACTTC; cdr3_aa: CASSLDGTRGYEQYF
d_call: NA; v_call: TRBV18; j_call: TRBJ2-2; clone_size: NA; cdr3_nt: TGTGCCAGCTCACCAACGGGCGAGGCGCCCTACGGTACCGGGGAGCTGTTTTTT; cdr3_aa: CASSPTGEAPYGTGELFF
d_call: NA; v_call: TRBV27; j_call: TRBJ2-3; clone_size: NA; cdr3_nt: TGTGCCAGCAGTTTCTACACCGGAGAGACAGATACGCAGTATTTT; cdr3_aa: CASSFYTGETDTQYF
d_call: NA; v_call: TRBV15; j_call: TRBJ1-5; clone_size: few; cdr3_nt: TGTGCCACCAGCTTCTGGGATCAGCCCCAGCATTTT; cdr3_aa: CATSFWDQPQHF
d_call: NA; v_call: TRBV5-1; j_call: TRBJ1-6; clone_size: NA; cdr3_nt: TGCGCCAGCAGTCCAGGAAATTCACCCCTCCACTTT; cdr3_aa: CASSPGNSPLHF
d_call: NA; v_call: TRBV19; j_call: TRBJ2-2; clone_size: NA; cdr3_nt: TGTGCCAGTACTCTGGACCGGAACACCGGGGAGCTGTTTTTT; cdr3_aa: CASTLDRNTGELFF
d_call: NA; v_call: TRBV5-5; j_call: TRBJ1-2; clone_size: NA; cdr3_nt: TGTGCCAGCAGCTTGGTGGGGGGGGCGGACTATGGCTACACCTTC; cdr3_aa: CASSLVGGADYGYTF
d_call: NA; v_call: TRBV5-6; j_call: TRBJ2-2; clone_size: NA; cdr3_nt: TGTGCCAGCAGTTTCGGGTTTACCGGGGAGCTGTTTTTT; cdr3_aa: CASSFGFTGELFF
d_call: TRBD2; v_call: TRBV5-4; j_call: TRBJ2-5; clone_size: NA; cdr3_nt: TGTGCCAGCAGCTTGGAGGCTAGCGGGAGAAAGACCCAGTACTTC; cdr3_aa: CASSLEASGRKTQYF
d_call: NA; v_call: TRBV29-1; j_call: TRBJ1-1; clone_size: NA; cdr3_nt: TGCAGCGTCCCTGAAGCTTTCTTT; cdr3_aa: CSVPEAFF
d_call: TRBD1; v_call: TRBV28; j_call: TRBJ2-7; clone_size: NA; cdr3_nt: TGTGCCAGCAGTCACAGGGGGCGCGGTGCCTACGAGCAGTACTTC; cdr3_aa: CASSHRGRGAYEQYF
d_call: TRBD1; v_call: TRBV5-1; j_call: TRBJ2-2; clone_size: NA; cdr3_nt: TGCGCCAGCAGCTTGAGTGGGGGACAGGGGACCGGGGAGCTGTTTTTT; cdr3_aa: CASSLSGGQGTGELFF
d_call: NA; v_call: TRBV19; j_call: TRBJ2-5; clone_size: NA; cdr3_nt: TGTGCCAGTAGTGAGGGTCTCCTTGAGACCCAGTACTTC; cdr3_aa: CASSEGLLETQYF
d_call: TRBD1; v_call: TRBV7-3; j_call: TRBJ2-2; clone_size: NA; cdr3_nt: TGTGCCAGCAGCTTCGGGACAGGCCCCGGGGAGCTGTTTTTT; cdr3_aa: CASSFGTGPGELFF
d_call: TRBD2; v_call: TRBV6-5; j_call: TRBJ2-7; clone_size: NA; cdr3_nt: TGTGCCAGCACCGCGGGGGTCCTTGACTACGAGCAGTACTTC; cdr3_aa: CASTAGVLDYEQYF
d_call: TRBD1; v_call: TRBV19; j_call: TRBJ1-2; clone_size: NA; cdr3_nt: TGTGCCAGTAGTAGACAGGGAACGGCTGGCTACACCTTC; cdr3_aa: CASSRQGTAGYTF
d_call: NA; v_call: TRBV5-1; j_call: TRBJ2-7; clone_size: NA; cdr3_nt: TGCGCCAGCAGCTTGGATTACGAGCAGTACTTC; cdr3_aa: CASSLDYEQYF
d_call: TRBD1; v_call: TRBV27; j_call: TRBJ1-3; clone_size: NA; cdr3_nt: TGTGCCAGCAGTTTATCTCGAGGGAAGGCAGGGGGCTCCATCACCATATATTTT; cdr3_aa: CASSLSRGKAGGSITIYF
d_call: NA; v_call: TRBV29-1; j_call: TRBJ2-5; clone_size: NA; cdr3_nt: TGCAGCGTTGATAGGATTTCCGGGACCCAGTACTTC; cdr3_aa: CSVDRISGTQYF
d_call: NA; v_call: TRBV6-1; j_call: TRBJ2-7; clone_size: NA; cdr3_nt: TGTGCCAGCAGGGGGGACGCACGCTACGAGCAGTACTTC; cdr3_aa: CASRGDARYEQYF
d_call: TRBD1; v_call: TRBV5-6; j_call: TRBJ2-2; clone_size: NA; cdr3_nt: TGTGCCAGCAGACAGGGGGGTACGAACACCGGGGAGCTGTTTTTT; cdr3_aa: CASRQGGTNTGELFF
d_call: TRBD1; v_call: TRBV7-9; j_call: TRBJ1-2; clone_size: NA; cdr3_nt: TGTGCCAGCAGGGGACAGGGGTTGCACTATGGCTACACCTTC; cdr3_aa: CASRGQGLHYGYTF
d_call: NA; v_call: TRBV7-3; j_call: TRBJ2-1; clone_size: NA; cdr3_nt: TGTGCCAGCAGCTTGGCTAACAGCAATGAGCAGTTCTTC; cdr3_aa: CASSLANSNEQFF
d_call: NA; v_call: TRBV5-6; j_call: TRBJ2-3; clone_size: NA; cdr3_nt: TGTGCCAGCAGTCCCTGGCGGAGCACAGATACGCAGTATTTT; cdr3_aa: CASSPWRSTDTQYF
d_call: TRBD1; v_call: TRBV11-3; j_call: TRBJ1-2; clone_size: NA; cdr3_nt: TGTGCCAGCAGCTTAGATGGGGGGACAGTCTATGGCTACACCTTC; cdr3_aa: CASSLDGGTVYGYTF
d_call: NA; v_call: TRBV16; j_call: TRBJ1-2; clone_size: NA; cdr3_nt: TGTGCCAGCAGCGTAAGCTCGGGCTATGGCTACACCTTC; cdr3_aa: CASSVSSGYGYTF
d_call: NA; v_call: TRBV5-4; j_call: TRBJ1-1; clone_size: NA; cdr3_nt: TGTGCCAGCAGCTTGGAGGCGGCGATGAACACTGAAGCTTTCTTT; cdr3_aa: CASSLEAAMNTEAFF
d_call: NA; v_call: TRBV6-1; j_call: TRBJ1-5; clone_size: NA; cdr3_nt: TGTGCCAGCGCACAGGGATGGGAGCCCCAGCATTTT; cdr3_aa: CASAQGWEPQHF
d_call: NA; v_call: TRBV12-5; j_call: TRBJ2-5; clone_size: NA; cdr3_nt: TGTGCTAGTGGCGGAGACAGGTCCCAAGAGACCCAGTACTTC; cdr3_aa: CASGGDRSQETQYF